The next 12 T cell receptor beta chains were all read from a single sample in a study of blood T cell repertoires in COVID-19 (dated by TCRdb to the early 2020s). The library was prepared using the immunoSEQ multiplex PCR assay. TCRdb re-hosts the immuneACCESS table, in-frame sequences only. Its copies lack some clones; in the studies checked, an unresolved V gene accounts for under half of them, and the cause for the rest is not known. The sample table holds approximately 250,000 clones, of which over 70% were seen once. About 9.4% of the sample is held by the ten biggest clonotypes. Sequencing was performed on peripheral blood. The receptors come from a woman in her sixties or seventies with COVID-19, enrolled during active disease.

The chain combines TRBV19 with TRBJ1-5, with 12 bases that match TRBD1. The CDR3 totals 16 residues. The germline V gene has CDR1 LNHDA and CDR2 SQIVND (reference sequence). V shed 4 bases and J 4 bases; nucleotides not matched to a gene: 5. The CDR3: CASSTRDRGLNQPQHF. DNA for the CDR3: TGTGCCAGTAGTACCCGGGACAGGGGGCTTAATCAGCCCCAGCATTTT.

The gene calls are TRBV6-9 and TRBJ2-1; 11 bases map to TRBD1. Germline CDR1 reads MNHGY; CDR2 reads SVAAGI. V was pared by 3 bases and J by 7 bases, with 5 bases of the junction left unmatched. The CDR3 runs 15 residues. This chain's CDR3 is CASSYRDRGKNEQFF. CDR3 DNA sequence: TGTGCCAGCAGTTACCGGGACAGGGGGAAAAATGAGCAGTTCTTC.

A single count supports this clone. This chain joins TRBV9 and TRBJ2-2; 10 nucleotides agree with TRBD2. Germline CDR1 reads SGDLS; CDR2 reads YYNGEE. The CDR3 sequence is 18 residues long. Trimming cost V 5 bases and J 6 bases; bases outside gene matches: 16. The CDR3 DNA reads TGTGCCAGCAGTCGACAGGGTCTGAGCGGGAGGGCGGCCGGGGAGCTGTTTTTT. Protein: CASSRQGLSGRAAGELFF.

V usage is TRBV5-1 and J usage is TRBJ1-1, with 8 bases identical to TRBD1. The V gene's germline CDR1 is SGHRS and CDR2 YFSETQ. The CDR3 totals 17 residues. The V segment lost 0 bases and the J segment 6 bases; nucleotides outside the gene matches: 13. The CDR3 DNA follows: TGCGCCAGCAGCTTGGTTTCGATGGACGCAGGGGGCTCTGAAGCTTTCTTT. Its protein is CASSLVSMDAGGSEAFF.

The chain joins TRBV9 to TRBJ2-3; 9 bases agree with TRBD2. CDR1 and CDR2 (germline): SGDLS, YYNGEE. V gave up 0 bases and J gave up 0 bases; unmatched junction bases: 14. CDR3 size: 20 residues. DNA for the CDR3: TGTGCCAGCAGCGTAGTGGGTGGCGGACTAGCGAAAACTAGCACAGATACGCAGTATTTT. It encodes CASSVVGGGLAKTSTDTQYF.

The gene calls are TRBV15 and TRBJ1-5; no definite D call. Germline V gene sequence: CDR1 LNHNV, CDR2 YYDKDF (reference sequence). The CDR3 runs 16 residues. Trimming stripped 0 bases from V and 4 bases from J, with 13 bases between. The CDR3: CATSRDAALNNQPQHF. The CDR3, as DNA: TGTGCCACCAGCAGAGATGCGGCCCTCAATAATCAGCCCCAGCATTTT.

The V call is TRBV5-4, the J call TRBJ2-7; perhaps TRBD1 as D (5 bases). The CDR3 loop spans 13 amino acids. The germline V gene encodes CDR1 SGHNT and CDR2 YYREEE (reference sequence). V was pared by 1 base and J by 2 bases, with 7 bases between. CDR3 sequence: CASSLLGAYEQYF. DNA for the CDR3: TGTGCCAGCAGCTTGCTAGGGGCCTACGAGCAGTACTTC.

V is TRBV7-2 and J is TRBJ1-3; D gene unclear. CDR1 is SGHTA and CDR2 is FQGNSA in the germline V gene. V gave up 5 bases and J gave up 0 bases, with 5 bases separating them. The CDR3 is made up of 13 amino acids. This chain's CDR3 is CASSRSSGNTIYF. CDR3 DNA sequence: TGTGCCAGCAGCCGGAGCTCTGGAAACACCATATATTTT.

The chain links TRBV18 to TRBJ1-2; 8 bases map to TRBD1. V lost 1 base and J lost 6; bases outside the gene matches: 10. The CDR3 runs to 16 residues. Germline loops: CDR1 KGHSH, CDR2 LQKENI. CDR3 in amino acids: CASSPLNPQGGNGYTF. CDR3 bases: TGTGCCAGCTCACCACTAAACCCACAGGGGGGGAATGGCTACACCTTC.

The chain combines TRBV23-1 with TRBJ2-5, with 12 positions matching TRBD1. TRBV23-1 is an open reading frame, and its role is uncertain. Trimming took 0 bases from V and 5 from J; bases not matched to a gene: 4. This CDR3 is 16 amino acids long. Written as DNA, the CDR3 is TGCGCCAGCAGTCAATCGTTGGGACAGGGGGCCGAGACCCAGTACTTC. Translating gives CASSQSLGQGAETQYF.

This rearrangement joins TRBV11-2 to TRBJ1-6; the match to TRBD1 covers 7 bases. The CDR3 is 15 amino acids. CDR1 and CDR2 (germline): SGHAT, FQNNGV. V shed 4 bases and J 7 bases; nucleotides not matched to a gene: 7. CDR3 bases: TGTGCCAGCAGCTCCACAGGGGCGCAAAATTCACCCCTCCACTTT. It specifies CASSSTGAQNSPLHF.

This chain uses TRBV19 with TRBJ2-3; D gene uncertain. Trimming removed 5 bases at V and 6 bases at J, with 24 bases between. There are 17 residues in the CDR3. The V gene's germline CDR1 is LNHDA and CDR2 SQIVND (reference sequence). CDR3 sequence (DNA): TGTGCCAGTAGTTTCTCCCAGCGAGGCCCCGCACATGATACGCAGTATTTT. This codes for CASSFSQRGPAHDTQYF.